The 2 T cell receptor beta chains below come from one sample, sequenced in a study of cytomegalovirus exposure and HLA in healthy donors. Both 60 Vbeta primers and 13 Jbeta primers went into the PCR. Here immunoSEQ multiplex PCR was the method, and the copy in TCRdb shows in-frame clones only, minus some. The sample lists over 110,000 clones, over 75% occurring once. Sequenced sample: PBMCs. Source of these receptors: a male donor in good health and CMV-seronegative.

The CDR3 is CASSEFTGTQYF. The CDR3 DNA reads as TGCGCCAGCAGTGAGTTTACGGGTACGCAGTATTTT. The chain carries TRBV10-1 and TRBJ2-3; no definite D call. Germline V gene data show CDR1 as WNHNN and CDR2 as SYGVQD (reference sequence). CDR3 length: 12 residues. Trimming left V 1 base short and J 8 bases short, with 7 bases between.

The chain joins TRBV27 to TRBJ2-3, with a weak D call TRBD2 (5 bases). V shed 5 bases and J shed 3 bases, with 6 bases lying between them. This CDR3 is built from 12 residues. Per germline, CDR1 MNHEY and CDR2 SMNVEV (reference sequence). The CDR3, as DNA: TGTGCCAGCAGTCCGGGAACAGATACGCAGTATTTT. It translates to CASSPGTDTQYF.